The rows below give T cell receptor beta chains drawn from one sample of a study of response to subunit inactivated influenza vaccine. TCRdb reprocessed the RT-PCR reads with MiXCR, giving one entry per CDR3 protein. This table has roughly 550,000 distinct CDR3 sequences, approximately 20% appearing once. A further study also used this sample, focusing on T cells expressing NK-cell markers.

This sample comprised CD4+ T cells sorted from PBMCs, obtained roughly 13 days after vaccination. The receptors shown here come from a man in his fifties or sixties who received an inactivated influenza vaccine. Each CDR3 is given with its conserved first and last residue. The D gene is left open where the match is weak. The size field is filled for only some rows; it gives once, few, many or a size class.

abundance	j_gene	v_gene	d_gene	CDR3aa	CDR3nt
.	TRBJ2-6	TRBV6-1	.	CASSEAELAGANVLTF	TGTGCCAGCAGTGAAGCAGAGTTAGCTGGGGCCAACGTCCTGACTTTC
few	TRBJ2-6	TRBV20-1	.	CSAPEGGSGANVLTF	TGCAGTGCCCCCGAGGGGGGCTCTGGGGCCAACGTCCTGACTTTC
many	TRBJ2-7	TRBV29-1	TRBD1	CSVEDPFTRDRGGEQYF	TGCAGCGTTGAAGACCCTTTTACCCGGGACAGGGGTGGCGAGCAGTACTTC
few	TRBJ1-4	TRBV20-1	.	CSAFPWVYHEKLFF	TGCAGTGCTTTTCCTTGGGTCTATCACGAAAAACTGTTTTTT
many	TRBJ1-1	TRBV30	.	CAWSGFGSMNTEAFF	TGTGCCTGGAGTGGGTTTGGTTCAATGAACACTGAAGCTTTCTTT
few	TRBJ2-7	TRBV27	TRBD1	CASSGTGLYEQYF	TGTGCCAGTTCCGGGACAGGGCTCTACGAGCAGTACTTC
few	TRBJ2-5	TRBV4-3	.	CASSQVGRGNQETQYF	TGCGCCAGCAGCCAAGTGGGCCGCGGGAACCAAGAGACCCAGTACTTC
.	TRBJ2-1	TRBV20-1	.	CSALPGLQWFEQFF	TGCAGTGCTTTGCCGGGACTCCAATGGTTTGAGCAGTTCTTC
few	TRBJ1-2	TRBV6-5	.	CASRTGTHGYTF	TGTGCCAGCAGGACAGGTACCCATGGCTACACCTTC
few	TRBJ1-6	TRBV28	.	CAVNTPLSPLHF	TGTGCCGTAAACACCCCCCTTTCACCCCTCCACTTT
.	TRBJ2-7	TRBV12-3/TRBV12-4	.	CASNIGGGPYEQYF	TGTGCCAGCAATATTGGGGGAGGTCCCTACGAGCAGTACTTC
many	TRBJ2-7	TRBV5-1	TRBD2	CASSLDTRELYEQYF	TGCGCCAGCAGCTTGGATACGCGGGAGCTCTACGAGCAGTACTTC
few	TRBJ2-3	TRBV4-3	.	CASSQDFGPSDTQYF	TGCGCCAGCAGCCAAGATTTTGGCCCCTCGGATACGCAGTATTTT
.	TRBJ2-5	TRBV4-1	.	CASSLGLAMATQYF	TGCGCCAGCAGCCTAGGATTGGCGATGGCGACCCAGTACTTC
few	TRBJ2-7	TRBV29-1	.	CSVVAGNYEQYF	TGCAGCGTTGTGGCAGGGAACTACGAGCAGTACTTC
few	TRBJ2-1	TRBV4-2	.	CASSQDATGEQFF	TGTGCCAGCAGCCAAGACGCGACCGGGGAGCAGTTCTTC
.	TRBJ1-1	TRBV7-9	.	CASSMQGLTEAFF	TGTGCCAGCAGCATGCAGGGGTTAACTGAAGCTTTCTTT
few	TRBJ2-7	TRBV5-1	TRBD1	CASSLASGTGGTYEQYF	TGCGCCAGCAGCTTGGCCTCCGGGACAGGGGGGACCTACGAGCAGTACTTC
.	TRBJ2-6	TRBV6-1	TRBD1	CASRRTGAVSGANVLTF	TGTGCCAGCAGGAGGACAGGGGCCGTCTCTGGGGCCAACGTCCTGACTTTC
few	TRBJ1-5	TRBV4-3	.	CASSQDLTNLGSQPQHF	TGCGCCAGCAGCCAAGATCTTACCAACCTTGGAAGTCAGCCCCAGCATTTT
.	TRBJ2-1	TRBV10-3	.	CAISNHRPGPRDNEQFF	TGTGCCATCAGTAATCACCGCCCAGGACCAAGGGACAATGAGCAGTTCTTC
.	TRBJ2-5	TRBV24-1	.	CATSDWKETQYF	TGTGCCACCAGTGATTGGAAAGAGACCCAGTACTTC
.	TRBJ2-1	TRBV29-1	.	CSVEARLSNNEQFF	TGCAGCGTTGAAGCACGTCTATCCAACAATGAGCAGTTCTTC
few	TRBJ2-1	TRBV7-2	.	CASSPGINNEQFF	TGTGCCAGCAGCCCAGGGATTAACAATGAGCAGTTCTTC
.	TRBJ2-7	TRBV5-4	TRBD1	CASSVDRGRYEQYF	TGTGCCAGCAGCGTAGACAGGGGGCGGTACGAGCAGTACTTC
few	TRBJ2-5	TRBV28	.	CASSSAVAGEETQYF	TGTGCCAGCAGCTCCGCAGTAGCCGGGGAAGAGACCCAGTACTTC
.	TRBJ1-1	TRBV12-3/TRBV12-4	.	CASSLFFGAFF	TGTGCCAGCAGTTTGTTTTTTGGCGCTTTCTTT
few	TRBJ2-7	TRBV5-1	TRBD2	CASSPGTSATGQYF	TGCGCCAGCAGCCCTGGGACTAGCGCCACGGGGCAGTACTTC
.	TRBJ2-3	TRBV20-1	.	CSASRISGSTDTQYF	TGCAGTGCTAGTCGGATTAGCGGTAGCACAGATACGCAGTATTTT
.	TRBJ1-2	TRBV20-1	.	CSARGSGGATF	TGCAGTGCTAGGGGAAGCGGGGGGGCCACCTTC
few	TRBJ1-1	TRBV20-1	.	CSAWWTRNTEAFF	TGCAGTGCTTGGTGGACGCGGAACACTGAAGCTTTCTTT
.	TRBJ2-2	TRBV24-1	.	CATSAPVFRRGNTGELFF	TGTGCCACCAGTGCTCCGGTGTTTAGGAGAGGAAACACCGGGGAGCTGTTTTTT
.	TRBJ2-7	TRBV11-1	TRBD2	CASSSRASGRTNEQYF	TGTGCCAGCAGCTCCCGGGCTAGCGGGAGGACAAACGAGCAGTACTTC
.	TRBJ1-2	TRBV28	.	CASSLVHGGYTF	TGTGCCAGCAGTTTGGTCCACGGGGGCTACACCTTC
.	TRBJ1-1	TRBV20-1	.	CSAVPYMNTEAFF	TGCAGTGCCGTACCGTACATGAACACTGAAGCTTTCTTT
few	TRBJ1-1	TRBV11-2	.	CASSRTSGYTEAFF	TGTGCCAGCAGCCGAACGAGCGGTTACACTGAAGCTTTCTTT
.	TRBJ1-6	TRBV5-1	TRBD1	CASSWGTDNSPLHF	TGCGCCAGCAGCTGGGGGACAGATAATTCACCCCTCCACTTT
.	TRBJ2-3	TRBV7-9	.	CASSWGVGTDTQYF	TGTGCCAGCAGCTGGGGGGTGGGCACAGATACGCAGTATTTT
.	TRBJ1-4	TRBV5-1	TRBD1	CASSQGQENEKLFF	TGCGCCAGCAGCCAAGGACAGGAGAATGAAAAACTGTTTTTT
many	TRBJ1-6	TRBV20-1	TRBD1	CSASGQGGNSPLHF	TGCAGTGCTAGCGGACAGGGGGGAAATTCACCCCTCCACTTT
.	TRBJ2-7	TRBV12-3/TRBV12-4	.	CASSLAGPKRDF	TGTGCCAGCAGTTTAGCGGGGCCAAAGCGGGACTTC
.	TRBJ2-2	TRBV11-3	.	CASSGKGNTGELFF	TGTGCCAGCAGCGGGAAGGGGAACACCGGGGAGCTGTTTTTT
few	TRBJ2-5	TRBV21-1	.	CASSKEAEFQETQYF	TGTGCCAGCAGCAAAGAAGCGGAGTTCCAAGAGACCCAGTACTTC
.	TRBJ2-1	TRBV6-2/TRBV6-3	.	CASSGPIGEQFF	TGTGCCAGCAGTGGACCGATCGGGGAGCAGTTCTTC
many	TRBJ2-7	TRBV12-3/TRBV12-4	TRBD1	CASRDSRDRVHEQYF	TGTGCCAGCAGAGACTCCCGGGACAGGGTTCACGAGCAGTACTTC
few	TRBJ2-3	TRBV7-9	TRBD2	CASSVLVAGADTQYF	TGTGCCAGCAGCGTACTCGTAGCGGGAGCAGATACGCAGTATTTT
.	TRBJ2-5	TRBV7-8	TRBD2	CASSLFTSGSGETQYF	TGTGCCAGCAGCTTATTTACTAGCGGGAGTGGCGAGACCCAGTACTTC
.	TRBJ1-2	TRBV10-3	TRBD1	CAISKTGGEGYTF	TGTGCCATCAGTAAAACAGGGGGAGAAGGCTACACCTTC
.	TRBJ2-3	TRBV7-2	TRBD2	CASSVSGTTADTQYF	TGTGCCAGCAGCGTTAGCGGGACGACCGCAGATACGCAGTATTTT
few	TRBJ2-2	TRBV20-1	TRBD2	CSASRASSGSRGTGELFF	TGCAGTGCCTCTAGAGCATCTAGCGGGAGCAGGGGTACCGGGGAGCTGTTTTTT
.	TRBJ2-7	TRBV20-1	.	CRTSDTSYEQYF	TGCAGGACCAGCGACACCTCCTACGAGCAGTACTTC
.	TRBJ2-7	TRBV5-1	TRBD2	CASSLGRLAGPYEQYF	TGCGCCAGCAGCTTAGGAAGACTAGCGGGACCTTACGAGCAGTACTTC
many	TRBJ1-5	TRBV6-1	.	CASSGPGQRIAHQPQHF	TGTGCCAGCAGTGGCCCGGGACAAAGAATTGCACATCAGCCCCAGCATTTT
.	TRBJ1-3	TRBV5-1	.	CASREGISGNTIYF	TGCGCCAGCAGGGAAGGAATCTCTGGAAACACCATATATTTT